A single sample is the source of the 31 T cell receptor beta chains below, sequenced in a study of ipilimumab plus nivolumab after autologous stem cell transplantation. Assay: immunoSEQ multiplex PCR; the TCRdb copy retains only in-frame clones and omits some. Of roughly 9,700 clones listed, 78% are singletons. This material consisted of PBMCs, taken in a trial of ipilimumab plus nivolumab as post-transplant consolidation. Receptor source: a male donor with diffuse large B-cell lymphoma.

V gene TRBV7-2 combines with J gene TRBJ2-5; 12 bases map to TRBD2. The V and J ends lost 5 bases and 5 bases, in that order; junction bases with no gene match: 9. This CDR3 is built from 16 residues. Germline V gene sequence: CDR1 SGHTA, CDR2 FQGNSA. The CDR3 sequence: CASSLLAGGLRETQYF. The CDR3, as DNA: TGTGCCAGCAGCCTACTAGCGGGGGGATTACGGGAGACCCAGTACTTC.

V and J are TRBV18 and TRBJ1-1; D ambiguous. The CDR3 extends over 14 amino acids. CDR1 and CDR2 (germline): KGHSH, LQKENI. V gave up 2 bases and J gave up 3 bases, with 10 bases separating them. The CDR3 DNA follows: TGTGCCAGCTCACCAAATACCGGAGACACTGAAGCTTTCTTT. It codes for CASSPNTGDTEAFF.

The sample holds a few counts of this clone. The chain combines TRBV18 with TRBJ1-3; no clear D. V was trimmed by 3 bases and J by 7 bases, leaving 10 bases between them. The CDR3 spans 13 residues. Germline loops: CDR1 KGHSH, CDR2 LQKENI. This chain's CDR3 is CASSPDPGNTIYF. Written as DNA, the CDR3 is TGTGCCAGCTCACCGGACCCGGGGAACACCATATATTTT.

The rearrangement links TRBV20-1 to TRBJ1-2, with unresolved D. This CDR3 region has 11 residues. The V end was cut by 1 base, the J end by 7 bases, with 7 bases between. Germline V lookup: CDR1 DFQATT, CDR2 SNEGSKA (reference sequence). CDR3 residues: CSARVGFGYTF. The CDR3, as DNA: TGCAGTGCTAGAGTGGGGTTTGGCTACACCTTC.

This clone was recorded once. V and J are TRBV7-2 and TRBJ2-5; 8 bases match TRBD1. The CDR3 is 17 amino acids. Trimming removed 1 base from V and 5 bases from J; junction bases left unmatched: 12. Per the germline V gene, CDR1 is SGHTA and CDR2 is FQGNSA. CDR3: CASSLGDRFKPRETQYF. CDR3 DNA: TGTGCCAGCAGCTTAGGGGACAGGTTCAAGCCAAGGGAGACCCAGTACTTC.

The rearrangement uses TRBV27 and TRBJ1-4, with D unclear. Per germline, CDR1 MNHEY and CDR2 SMNVEV (reference sequence). The CDR3 has 14 amino acids. Trimming cost V 1 base and J 7 bases, with 10 bases left between them. CDR3 in amino acids: CASSLFGVPEKLFF. The CDR3 coding sequence is TGTGCCAGCAGTTTATTCGGGGTCCCTGAAAAACTGTTTTTT. The full variable domain, its missing parts supplied by reference TRBV27 and TRBJ1-4, is EAQVTQNPRYLITVTGKKLTVTCSQNMNHEYMSWYRQDPGLGLRQIYYSMNVEVTDKGDVPEGYKVSRKEKRNFPLILESPSPNQTSLYFCASSLFGVPEKLFFGSGTQLSVL.

The rearrangement joins TRBV7-9 to TRBJ2-6; TRBD2 is a possible D gene (5 bases). The CDR3 loop spans 15 amino acids. The germline V and J ends were trimmed by 1 base and 2 bases, with 6 bases remaining between them. Germline CDR1 reads SEHNR; CDR2 reads FQNEAQ (reference sequence). In nucleotides, the CDR3 is TGTGCCAGCAGCTTAGTACTAGCTGGGGCCAACGTCCTGACTTTC. Amino acids: CASSLVLAGANVLTF.

CDR3 DNA sequence: TGTGCCAGCAGTTACTCCCTTTCCGGAAGCTCCTACGAGCAGTACTTC. Its protein product is CASSYSLSGSSYEQYF. The rearrangement joins TRBV6-5 to TRBJ2-7; D uncertain. CDR3 length equals 16 residues. V was pared by 0 bases and J by 0 bases, with 12 bases between. Germline loops: CDR1 MNHEY, CDR2 SVGAGI.

The chain employs TRBV6-5 and TRBJ2-3; tentatively, D is TRBD1 (5 bases). Between the trimmed V and J ends, which lost 0 bases and 3 bases, there was a span of 13 bases. The CDR3 extends over 16 amino acids. In germline, CDR1 is MNHEY, CDR2 SVGAGI. CDR3 nucleotides: TGTGCCAGCAGTTACTCGTCAGGGTTGGGGACAGATACGCAGTATTTT. Protein product: CASSYSSGLGTDTQYF.

The chain is built from TRBV9 and TRBJ2-2; D remains ambiguous. V lost 3 bases to trimming and J lost 0 bases, with 3 bases between them. CDR3 size: 13 residues. Germline V gene sequence: CDR1 SGDLS, CDR2 YYNGEE. The CDR3 here is CASSGPNTGELFF. DNA of the CDR3: TGTGCCAGCAGCGGTCCGAACACCGGGGAGCTGTTTTTT. Using reference TRBV9 and TRBJ2-2 for the parts outside the CDR3, the full variable domain is DSGVTQTPKHLITATGQRVTLRCSPRSGDLSVYWYQQSLDQGLQFLIQYYNGEERAKGNILERFSAQQFPDLHSELNLSSLELGDSALYFCASSGPNTGELFFGEGSRLTVL.

This clone is labeled as medium-sized. The V gene is TRBV19, the J gene TRBJ1-5; D call uncertain. Germline V gene lookup returns CDR1 LNHDA and CDR2 SQIVND (reference sequence). V was cut by 5 bases and J by 0 bases, with 8 bases left in between. The CDR3 loop spans 14 amino acids. CDR3 DNA: TGTGCCAGTAGTCTGGAGAATAGCAATCAGCCCCAGCATTTT. Its protein is CASSLENSNQPQHF.

The chain uses TRBV5-1 and TRBJ2-2; no reliable D call. Germline-derived CDR1 and CDR2 are SGHRS and YFSETQ. The CDR3 contains 16 residues. V lost 6 bases to trimming and J lost 2 bases, with 17 bases between them. In nucleotides, the CDR3 is TGCGCCAGCACCTCCTTCCTAGGCAGCAACACCGGGGAGCTGTTTTTT. Encoded protein: CASTSFLGSNTGELFF.

The chain uses TRBV21-1 and TRBJ2-3; TRBD2, as called in the table, went unchecked against the DNA. TRBV21-1 is given as a pseudogene. The CDR3 spans 20 residues. The CDR3 is CASSKEFMGLAVLYPDTQYF. DNA for the CDR3: TGTGCCAGCAGCAAAGAGTTCATGGGACTAGCGGTGCTTTACCCAGATACGCAGTATTTT.

This sequence joins TRBV27 and TRBJ2-3, with 9 bases aligning to TRBD2. Trimming cost V 4 bases and J 7 bases; bases outside gene matches: 3. CDR1 is MNHEY, CDR2 SMNVEV, per germline (reference sequence). The CDR3 has 13 amino acids. This CDR3 reads CASSSAGGNTQYF. CDR3 DNA sequence: TGTGCCAGCAGTTCAGCGGGGGGAAATACGCAGTATTTT.

This chain links TRBV5-4 with TRBJ2-3; D uncertain. Germline loops: CDR1 SGHNT, CDR2 YYREEE (reference sequence). CDR3 length: 14 residues. Trimming stripped 5 bases from V and 3 bases from J, with 13 bases between. This CDR3 reads CASRPTAVTDTQYF. CDR3 DNA sequence: TGTGCCAGCAGGCCCACTGCGGTAACAGATACGCAGTATTTT.

Written as DNA, the CDR3 is TGTGCCAGCAGTGCATATGATACGCAGTATTTT. Translation: CASSAYDTQYF. The chain couples TRBV28 to TRBJ2-3; unclear D gene. V was cut by 5 bases and J by 6 bases, with 6 bases left in between. Germline CDR1 and CDR2: MDHEN and SYDVKM. The CDR3 contains 11 residues.

In this sample, this clone is hyperexpanded. The V and J genes are TRBV2 and TRBJ2-7, with D perhaps matching TRBD1 (6 bases). The CDR3 contains 15 residues. Germline V gene sequence: CDR1 SNHLY, CDR2 FYNNEI. Trimming cost V 1 base and J 3 bases, with 13 bases left between them. This chain's CDR3 is CASSEGTDLGYEQYF. The DNA of the CDR3 is TGTGCCAGCAGTGAAGGGACAGATCTGGGCTACGAGCAGTACTTC.

The chain has TRBV5-1 and TRBJ2-7; 10 bases line up with TRBD2. This CDR3 spans 15 amino acids. The V segment lost 3 bases and the J segment 12 bases; nucleotides outside the gene matches: 15. Germline V gene data show CDR1 as SGHRS and CDR2 as YFSETQ. As DNA, the CDR3 is TGCGCCAGCAGCTCTCCCCTAGCGGGGGCGGCGGATTTGTACTTC. Translated, it gives CASSSPLAGAADLYF.

This clone was seen only a few times. The V gene is TRBV19, the J gene TRBJ1-1; 8 positions agree with TRBD1. The CDR3 is 12 residues long. Germline V lookup: CDR1 LNHDA, CDR2 SQIVND (reference sequence). Unmatched junction bases numbered 7, after V lost 9 bases and J lost 7 bases. The CDR3, as DNA: TGTGCCAGCGCGGACAGGGCCTATGAAGCTTTCTTT. This gives the protein CASADRAYEAFF.

The chain couples TRBV9 to TRBJ2-4, with D perhaps TRBD2 (6 bases). The germline gives CDR1 SGDLS, CDR2 YYNGEE. V was cut by 2 bases and J by 6 bases, with 9 bases left in between. The CDR3 is 13 residues long. CDR3: CASSVGRGNIQYF. CDR3 nucleotides: TGTGCCAGCAGCGTGGGGCGGGGAAACATTCAGTACTTC.

The chain carries TRBV6-1 and TRBJ1-1; D is unresolved. This CDR3 has 13 amino acids. With 9 bases removed from V and 1 base from J, the gap between germline ends came to 12 bases. Per germline, CDR1 MNHNS and CDR2 SASEGT. CDR3 amino acids: CASTDMGNTEAFF. In nucleotides, the CDR3 is TGTGCCAGTACCGACATGGGGAACACTGAAGCTTTCTTT.

The V call is TRBV7-9, the J call TRBJ2-1; the D is unclear. The CDR3 consists of 12 residues. Germline assignment: CDR1 SEHNR and CDR2 FQNEAQ (reference sequence). V was clipped by 2 bases and J by 9 bases, with 8 bases between them. In DNA form, the CDR3 reads TGTGCCAGCAGCTTAAGTGGCGGTGAGCAGTTCTTC. The encoded protein is CASSLSGGEQFF.

V gene TRBV2 combines with J gene TRBJ1-1; D is ambiguous. Per the germline V gene, CDR1 is SNHLY and CDR2 is FYNNEI. This CDR3 has 16 amino acids. Between the trimmed V and J ends, which lost 3 bases and 3 bases, there was a span of 17 bases. The CDR3 region has the DNA TGTGCCAGCAGTGAGGAAGGGAAGGGCCGGGACACTGAAGCTTTCTTT. This translates into CASSEEGKGRDTEAFF.

The V gene is TRBV7-2, the J gene TRBJ2-5, with D perhaps matching TRBD2 (6 bases). Germline loops: CDR1 SGHTA, CDR2 FQGNSA. The CDR3 contains 14 residues. Trimming cost V 1 base and J 9 bases, with 15 bases left between them. The CDR3 DNA sequence: TGTGCCAGCAGCTTAGATGCTACTAGCAACTCCCAGTACTTC. Translation gives CASSLDATSNSQYF. Full variable domain (outside the CDR3, taken from reference TRBV7-2 and TRBJ2-5): GAGVSQSPSNKVTEKGKDVELRCDPISGHTALYWYRQSLGQGLEFLIYFQGNSAPDKSGLPSDRFSAERTGGSVSTLTIQRTQQEDSAVYLCASSLDATSNSQYFGPGTRLLVL.

V usage is TRBV28 and J usage is TRBJ2-3; no clear D. Germline V gene data show CDR1 as MDHEN and CDR2 as SYDVKM. V was trimmed by 3 bases and J by 2 bases, leaving 9 bases between them. The CDR3 length is 14 residues. The CDR3 coding sequence is TGTGCCAGCAGTTTGCCGTCTAACACAGATACGCAGTATTTT. As protein: CASSLPSNTDTQYF.

The chain couples TRBV28 to TRBJ1-5; D is unclear. Per germline, CDR1 MDHEN and CDR2 SYDVKM. The CDR3 runs to 12 residues. The V and J ends lost 5 bases and 12 bases respectively, with 14 bases between them. The DNA of the CDR3 is TGTGCCAGCAGTGGGTACCTAATTAACCAGCATTTT. Encoded protein: CASSGYLINQHF.

The genes are TRBV7-8 and TRBJ1-6, with D possibly TRBD1 on 5 matching bases. The germline CDR1 and CDR2 sequences are SGHVS and FQNEAQ. Trimming took off 8 bases at V and 0 bases at J, with 26 bases between the two ends. CDR3 length: 20 residues. The DNA of the CDR3 is TGTGCCAGCCGAAATGGGGCGGCGAGGGGAAGTAGCTCCTATAATTCACCCCTCCACTTT. It is translated as CASRNGAARGSSSYNSPLHF.

The V and J genes are TRBV5-8 and TRBJ1-5; TRBD1 matches 7 bases. Germline CDR1 and CDR2: SGHTS and YDEGEE. V shed 4 bases and J 4 bases; nucleotides not matched to a gene: 2. CDR3 size: 13 residues. CDR3 loop: CASSQGQNQPQHF. DNA for the CDR3: TGTGCCAGCAGCCAGGGACAGAATCAGCCCCAGCATTTT.

This clone was found once. The chain uses TRBV11-2 and TRBJ2-3; TRBD2 agrees at 9 bases. Trimming removed 4 bases from V and 2 bases from J; junction bases left unmatched: 7. Germline V CDR1 and CDR2: SGHAT, FQNNGV. The CDR3 sequence is 16 residues long. CDR3 sequence reads: CASSSGGGGATDTQYF. The CDR3 region has the DNA TGTGCCAGCAGCTCGGGCGGCGGGGGGGCCACAGATACGCAGTATTTT.

The chain uses TRBV9 and TRBJ1-4, with TRBD1 matching over 7 bases. The ends lost 4 bases at V and 9 bases at J; junction bases unmatched: 6. Germline loops: CDR1 SGDLS, CDR2 YYNGEE. This CDR3 is 13 amino acids long. The CDR3 DNA sequence: TGTGCCAGCAGCCCGGACAGGAGTAAAAAACTGTTTTTT. Protein: CASSPDRSKKLFF.

This rearrangement joins TRBV2 to TRBJ1-2, with 8 bases identical to TRBD1. The CDR3 loop spans 13 amino acids. Germline assignment: CDR1 SNHLY and CDR2 FYNNEI. With V trimmed by 8 bases and J by 2 bases, 4 bases remained unmatched. The DNA of the CDR3 is TGTGCCAGCTCCGGACAGGGAAACTATGGCTACACCTTC. This codes for CASSGQGNYGYTF.